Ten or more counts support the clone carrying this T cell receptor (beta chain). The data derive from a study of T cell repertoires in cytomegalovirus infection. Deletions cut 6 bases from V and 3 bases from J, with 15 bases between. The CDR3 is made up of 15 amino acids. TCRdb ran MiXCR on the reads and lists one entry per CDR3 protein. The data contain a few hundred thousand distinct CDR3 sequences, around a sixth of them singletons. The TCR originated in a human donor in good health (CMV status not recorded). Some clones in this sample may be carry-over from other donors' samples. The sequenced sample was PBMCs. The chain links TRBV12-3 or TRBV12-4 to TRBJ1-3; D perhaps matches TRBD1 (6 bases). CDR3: CASSSQGTVGNTIYF. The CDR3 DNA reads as TGTGCCAGCAGCTCACAGGGAACGGTTGGAAACACCATATATTTT.